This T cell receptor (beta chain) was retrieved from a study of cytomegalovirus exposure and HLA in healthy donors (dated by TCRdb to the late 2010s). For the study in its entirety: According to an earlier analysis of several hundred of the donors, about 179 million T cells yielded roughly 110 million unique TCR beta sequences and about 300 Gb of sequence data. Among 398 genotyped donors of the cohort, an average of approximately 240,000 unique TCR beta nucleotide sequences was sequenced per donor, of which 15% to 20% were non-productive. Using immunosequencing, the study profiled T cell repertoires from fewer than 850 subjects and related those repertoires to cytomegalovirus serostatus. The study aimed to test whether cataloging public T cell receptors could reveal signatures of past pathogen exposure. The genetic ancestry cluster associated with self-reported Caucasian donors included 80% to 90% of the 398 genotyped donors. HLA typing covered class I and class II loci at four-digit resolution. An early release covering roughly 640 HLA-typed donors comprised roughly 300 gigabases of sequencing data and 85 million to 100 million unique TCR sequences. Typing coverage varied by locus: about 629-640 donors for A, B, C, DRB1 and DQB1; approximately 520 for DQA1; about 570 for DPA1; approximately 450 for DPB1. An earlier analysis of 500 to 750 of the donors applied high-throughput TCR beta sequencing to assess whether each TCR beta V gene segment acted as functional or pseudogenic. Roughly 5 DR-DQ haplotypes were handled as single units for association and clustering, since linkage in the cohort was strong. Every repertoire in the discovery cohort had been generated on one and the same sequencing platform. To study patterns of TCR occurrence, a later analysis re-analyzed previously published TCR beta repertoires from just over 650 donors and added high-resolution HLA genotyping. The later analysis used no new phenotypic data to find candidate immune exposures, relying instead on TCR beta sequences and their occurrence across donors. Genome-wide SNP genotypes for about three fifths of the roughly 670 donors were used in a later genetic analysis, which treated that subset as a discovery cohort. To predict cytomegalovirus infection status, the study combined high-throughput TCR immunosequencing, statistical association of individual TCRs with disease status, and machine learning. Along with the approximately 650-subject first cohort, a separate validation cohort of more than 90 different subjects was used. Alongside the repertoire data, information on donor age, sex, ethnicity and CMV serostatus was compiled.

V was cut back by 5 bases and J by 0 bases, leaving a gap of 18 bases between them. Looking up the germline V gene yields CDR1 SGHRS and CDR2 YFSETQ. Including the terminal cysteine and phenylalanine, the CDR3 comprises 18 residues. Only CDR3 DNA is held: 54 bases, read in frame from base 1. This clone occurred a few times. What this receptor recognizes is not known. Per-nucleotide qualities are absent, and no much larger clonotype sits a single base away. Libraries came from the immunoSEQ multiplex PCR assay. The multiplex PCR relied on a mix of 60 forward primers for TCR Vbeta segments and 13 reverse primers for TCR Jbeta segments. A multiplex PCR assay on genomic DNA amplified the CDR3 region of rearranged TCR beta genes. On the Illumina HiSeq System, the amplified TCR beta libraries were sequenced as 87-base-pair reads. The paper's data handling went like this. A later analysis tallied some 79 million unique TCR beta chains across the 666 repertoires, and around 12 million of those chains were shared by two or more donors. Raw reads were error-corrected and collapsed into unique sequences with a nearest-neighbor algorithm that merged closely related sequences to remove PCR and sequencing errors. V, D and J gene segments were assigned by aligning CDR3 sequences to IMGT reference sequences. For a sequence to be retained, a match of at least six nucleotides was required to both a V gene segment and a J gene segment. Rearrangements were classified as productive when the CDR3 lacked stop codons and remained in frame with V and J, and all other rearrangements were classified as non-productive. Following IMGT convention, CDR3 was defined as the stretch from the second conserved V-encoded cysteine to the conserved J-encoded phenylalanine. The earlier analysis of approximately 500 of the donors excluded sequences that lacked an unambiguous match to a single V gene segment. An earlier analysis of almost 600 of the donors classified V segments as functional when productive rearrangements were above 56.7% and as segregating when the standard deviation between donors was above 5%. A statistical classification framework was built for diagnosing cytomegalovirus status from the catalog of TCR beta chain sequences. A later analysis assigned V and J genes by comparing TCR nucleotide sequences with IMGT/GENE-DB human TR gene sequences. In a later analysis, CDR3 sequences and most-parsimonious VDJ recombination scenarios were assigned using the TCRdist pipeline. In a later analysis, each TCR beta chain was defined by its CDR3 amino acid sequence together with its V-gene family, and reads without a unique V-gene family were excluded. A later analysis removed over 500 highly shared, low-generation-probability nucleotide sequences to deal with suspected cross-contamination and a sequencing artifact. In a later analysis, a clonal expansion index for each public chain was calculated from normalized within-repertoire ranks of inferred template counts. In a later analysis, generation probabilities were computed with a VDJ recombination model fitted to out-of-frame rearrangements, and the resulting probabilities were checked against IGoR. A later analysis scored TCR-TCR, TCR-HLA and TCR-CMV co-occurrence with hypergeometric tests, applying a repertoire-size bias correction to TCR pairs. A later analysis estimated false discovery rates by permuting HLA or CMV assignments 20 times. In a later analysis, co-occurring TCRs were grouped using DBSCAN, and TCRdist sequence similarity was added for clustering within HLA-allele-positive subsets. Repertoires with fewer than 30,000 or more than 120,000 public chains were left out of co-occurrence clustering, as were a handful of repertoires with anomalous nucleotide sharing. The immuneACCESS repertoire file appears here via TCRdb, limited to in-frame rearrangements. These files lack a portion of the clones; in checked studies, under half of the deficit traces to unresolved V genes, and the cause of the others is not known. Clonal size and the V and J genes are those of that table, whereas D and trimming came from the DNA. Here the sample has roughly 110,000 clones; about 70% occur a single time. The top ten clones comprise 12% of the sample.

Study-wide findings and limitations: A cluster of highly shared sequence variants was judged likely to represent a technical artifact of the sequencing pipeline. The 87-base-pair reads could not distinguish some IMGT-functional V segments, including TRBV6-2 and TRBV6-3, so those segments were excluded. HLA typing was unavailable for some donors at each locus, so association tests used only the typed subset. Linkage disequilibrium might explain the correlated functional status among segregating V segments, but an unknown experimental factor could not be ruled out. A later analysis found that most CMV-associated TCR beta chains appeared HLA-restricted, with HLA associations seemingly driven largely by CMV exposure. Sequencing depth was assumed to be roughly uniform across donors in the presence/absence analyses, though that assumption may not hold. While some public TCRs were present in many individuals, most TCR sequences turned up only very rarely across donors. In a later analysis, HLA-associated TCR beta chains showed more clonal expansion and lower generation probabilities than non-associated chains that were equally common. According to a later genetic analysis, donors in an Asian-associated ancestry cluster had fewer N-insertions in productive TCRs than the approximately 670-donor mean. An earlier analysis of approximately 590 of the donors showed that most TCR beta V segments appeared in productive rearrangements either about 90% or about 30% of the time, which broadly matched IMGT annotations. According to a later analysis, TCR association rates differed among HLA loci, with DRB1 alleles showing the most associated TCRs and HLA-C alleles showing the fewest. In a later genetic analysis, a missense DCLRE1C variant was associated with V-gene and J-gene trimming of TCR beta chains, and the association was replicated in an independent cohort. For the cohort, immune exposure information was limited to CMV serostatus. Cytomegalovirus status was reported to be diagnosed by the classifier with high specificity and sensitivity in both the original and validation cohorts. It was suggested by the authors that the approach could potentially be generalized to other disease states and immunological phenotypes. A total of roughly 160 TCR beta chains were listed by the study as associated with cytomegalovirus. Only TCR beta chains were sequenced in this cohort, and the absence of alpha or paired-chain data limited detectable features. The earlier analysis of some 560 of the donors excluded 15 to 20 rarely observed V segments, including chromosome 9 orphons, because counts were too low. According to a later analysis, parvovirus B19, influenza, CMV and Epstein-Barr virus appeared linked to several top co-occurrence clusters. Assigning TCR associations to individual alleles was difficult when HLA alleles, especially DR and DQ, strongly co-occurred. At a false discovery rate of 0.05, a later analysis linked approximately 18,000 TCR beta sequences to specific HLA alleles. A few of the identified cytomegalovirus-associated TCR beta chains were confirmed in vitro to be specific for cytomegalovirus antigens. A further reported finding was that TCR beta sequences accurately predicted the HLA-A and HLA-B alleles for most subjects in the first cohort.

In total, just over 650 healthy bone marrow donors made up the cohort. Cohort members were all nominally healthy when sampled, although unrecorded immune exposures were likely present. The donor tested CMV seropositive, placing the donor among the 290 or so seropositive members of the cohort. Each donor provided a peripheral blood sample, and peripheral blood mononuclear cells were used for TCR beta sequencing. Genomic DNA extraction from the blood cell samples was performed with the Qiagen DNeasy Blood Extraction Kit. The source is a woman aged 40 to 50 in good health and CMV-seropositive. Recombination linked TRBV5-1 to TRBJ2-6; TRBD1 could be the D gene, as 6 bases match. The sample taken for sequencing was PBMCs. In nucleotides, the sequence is TGCGCCAGCAGTTTTACAGGGCCTGCGAGCTCTGGGGCCAACGTCCTGACTTTC. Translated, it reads CASSFTGPASSGANVLTF.